This T cell receptor (beta chain) is from a study of T-cell memory formation after mild COVID-19. The study's findings and limits: While clones contracting from day 15 to 85 were balanced between CD4 and CD8, later expanders leaned CD4+. Pre-infection memory contained some responding clones, which suggested that cross-reactive memory had joined.

As regards this clonotype: Its antigen is undetermined.

Constant-segment-primed 5'RACE gave TCR alpha and TCR beta cDNA libraries with sample barcodes and UMIs. TCRdb analysed the 5' RACE reads with MiXCR anew, one entry per CDR3 protein. The sample comprises around 260,000 distinct CDR3 sequences, roughly 16% of which are singletons, and 22% rests with the top ten. The sequenced sample was PBMCs or a T cell subset sorted from them (not recorded which). The TCR sequence derives from a man between 18 and 29 years old who had mild COVID-19 (a few samples of this study predate the infection). Cell type and time point are not known.

CDR3: CSARYPVDYEQYF. The CDR3 bases are TGCAGTGCTAGATACCCGGTGGACTACGAGCAGTACTTC. The gene calls are TRBV20-1 and TRBJ2-7; the D is unclear. CDR3 size: 13 residues. Trimming pared 2 bases from V and 3 bases from J, leaving 11 bases between. CDR1 is DFQATT and CDR2 is SNEGSKA in the germline V gene (reference sequence).